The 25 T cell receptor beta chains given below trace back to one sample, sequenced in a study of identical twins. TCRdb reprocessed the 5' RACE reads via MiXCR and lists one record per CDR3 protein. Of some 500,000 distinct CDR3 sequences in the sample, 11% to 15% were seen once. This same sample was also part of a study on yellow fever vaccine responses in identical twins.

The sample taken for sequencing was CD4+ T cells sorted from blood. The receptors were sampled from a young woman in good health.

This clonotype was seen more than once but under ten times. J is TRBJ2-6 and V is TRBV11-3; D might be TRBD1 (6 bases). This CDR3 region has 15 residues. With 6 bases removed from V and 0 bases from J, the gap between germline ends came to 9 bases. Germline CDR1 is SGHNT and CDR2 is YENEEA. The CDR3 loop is CASSPGASGANVLTF. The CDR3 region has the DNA TGTGCCAGCAGTCCAGGGGCCTCTGGGGCCAACGTCCTGACTTTC.

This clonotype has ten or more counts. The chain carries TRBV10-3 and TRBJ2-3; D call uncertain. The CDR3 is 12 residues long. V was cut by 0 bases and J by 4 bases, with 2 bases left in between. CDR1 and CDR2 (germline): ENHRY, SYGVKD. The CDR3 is CAISESSDTQYF. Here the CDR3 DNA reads TGTGCCATCAGTGAGTCGTCAGATACGCAGTATTTT.

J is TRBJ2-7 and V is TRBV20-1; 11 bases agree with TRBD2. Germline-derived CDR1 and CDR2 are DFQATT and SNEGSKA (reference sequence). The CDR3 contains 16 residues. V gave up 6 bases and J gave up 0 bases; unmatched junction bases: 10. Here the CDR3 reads CSAKGTSGLSSYEQYF. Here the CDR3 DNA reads TGCAGTGCCAAGGGGACTAGCGGCCTGAGCTCCTACGAGCAGTACTTC.

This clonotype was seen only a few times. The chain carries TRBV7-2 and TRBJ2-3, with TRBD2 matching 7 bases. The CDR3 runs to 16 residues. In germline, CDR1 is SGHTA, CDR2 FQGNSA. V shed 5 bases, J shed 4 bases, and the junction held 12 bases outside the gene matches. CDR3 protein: CASSKGVGGWSDTQYF. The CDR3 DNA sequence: TGTGCCAGCAGCAAAGGGGTCGGGGGGTGGTCAGATACGCAGTATTTT.

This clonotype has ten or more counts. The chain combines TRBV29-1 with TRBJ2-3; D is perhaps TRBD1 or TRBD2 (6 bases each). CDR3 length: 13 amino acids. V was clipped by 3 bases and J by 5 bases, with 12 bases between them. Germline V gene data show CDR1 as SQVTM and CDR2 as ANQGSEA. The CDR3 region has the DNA TGCAGCGTTGATTCGGGGGCCTTAGATACGCAGTATTTT. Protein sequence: CSVDSGALDTQYF.

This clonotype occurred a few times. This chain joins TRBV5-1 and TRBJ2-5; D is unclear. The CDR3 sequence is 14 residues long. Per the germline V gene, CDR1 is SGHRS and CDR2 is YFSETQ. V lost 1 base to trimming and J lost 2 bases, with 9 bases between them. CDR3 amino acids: CASSLRDSQETQYF. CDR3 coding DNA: TGCGCCAGCAGCTTGCGAGATTCGCAAGAGACCCAGTACTTC. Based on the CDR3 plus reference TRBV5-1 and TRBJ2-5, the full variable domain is KAGVTQTPRYLIKTRGQQVTLSCSPISGHRSVSWYQQTPGQGLQFLFEYFSETQRNKGNFPGRFSGRQFSNSRSEMNVSTLELGDSALYLCASSLRDSQETQYFGPGTRLLVL.

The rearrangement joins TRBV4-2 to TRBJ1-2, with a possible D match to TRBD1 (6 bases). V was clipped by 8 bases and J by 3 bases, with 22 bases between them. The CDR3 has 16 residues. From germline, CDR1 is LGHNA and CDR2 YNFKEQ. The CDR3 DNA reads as TGTGCCAGCTCACCCGCCCGGGGGGGGGCTTACTATGGCTACACCTTC. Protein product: CASSPARGGAYYGYTF.

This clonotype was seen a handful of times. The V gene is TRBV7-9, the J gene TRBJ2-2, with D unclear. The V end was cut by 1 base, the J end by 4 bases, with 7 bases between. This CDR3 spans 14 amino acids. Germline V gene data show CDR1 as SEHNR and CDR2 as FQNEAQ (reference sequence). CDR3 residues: CASSLVGFTGELFF. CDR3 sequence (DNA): TGTGCCAGCAGCTTAGTGGGGTTCACCGGGGAGCTGTTTTTT. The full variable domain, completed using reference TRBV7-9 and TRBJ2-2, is DTGVSQNPRHKITKRGQNVTFRCDPISEHNRLYWYRQTLGQGPEFLTYFQNEAQLEKSRLLSDRFSAERPKGSFSTLEIQRTEQGDSAMYLCASSLVGFTGELFFGEGSRLTVL.

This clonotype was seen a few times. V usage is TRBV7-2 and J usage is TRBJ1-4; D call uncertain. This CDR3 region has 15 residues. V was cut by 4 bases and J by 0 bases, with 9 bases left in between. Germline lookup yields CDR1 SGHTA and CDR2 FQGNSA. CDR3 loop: CASSSDIATNEKLFF. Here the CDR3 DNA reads TGTGCCAGCAGCTCAGACATCGCAACTAATGAAAAACTGTTTTTT.

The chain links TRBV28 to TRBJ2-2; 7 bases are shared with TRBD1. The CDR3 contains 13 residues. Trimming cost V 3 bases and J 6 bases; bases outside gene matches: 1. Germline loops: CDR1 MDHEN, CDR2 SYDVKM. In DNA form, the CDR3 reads TGTGCCAGCAGTTTCGACAGGGCCGGGGAGCTGTTTTTT. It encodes CASSFDRAGELFF.

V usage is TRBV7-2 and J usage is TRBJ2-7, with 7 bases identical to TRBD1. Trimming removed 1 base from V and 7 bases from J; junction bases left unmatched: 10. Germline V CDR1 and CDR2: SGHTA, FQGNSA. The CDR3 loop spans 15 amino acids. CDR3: CASSLDGTVLREQYF. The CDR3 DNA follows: TGTGCCAGCAGCTTAGATGGGACAGTTCTTCGTGAGCAGTACTTC.

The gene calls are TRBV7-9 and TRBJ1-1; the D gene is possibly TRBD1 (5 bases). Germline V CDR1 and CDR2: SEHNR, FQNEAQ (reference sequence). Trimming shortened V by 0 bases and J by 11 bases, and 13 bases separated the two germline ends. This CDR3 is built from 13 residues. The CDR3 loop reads CASSLAGGGWAFF. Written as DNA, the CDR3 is TGTGCCAGCAGCTTAGCTGGTGGGGGTTGGGCTTTCTTT.

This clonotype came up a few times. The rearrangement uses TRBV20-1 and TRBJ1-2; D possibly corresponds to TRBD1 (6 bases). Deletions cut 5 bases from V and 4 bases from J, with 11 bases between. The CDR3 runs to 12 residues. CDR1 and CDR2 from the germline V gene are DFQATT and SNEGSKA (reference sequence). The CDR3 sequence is CSARRQVYGYTF. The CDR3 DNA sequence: TGCAGTGCTCGTAGACAGGTCTATGGCTACACCTTC.

CDR3 coding DNA: TGTGCCAGCAGTTACGGCCAGGGGGAAACCTATGGCTACACCTTC. Protein product: CASSYGQGETYGYTF. The chain joins TRBV6-5 to TRBJ1-2; TRBD1 matches 7 bases. The germline gives CDR1 MNHEY, CDR2 SVGAGI. V was pared by 2 bases and J by 4 bases, with 7 bases of the junction left unmatched. The CDR3 runs to 15 residues.

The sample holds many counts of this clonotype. The CDR3 sequence is CASSLELRQTNEAFF. CDR3 nucleotides: TGCGCCAGCAGCTTGGAGTTAAGGCAGACTAATGAAGCTTTCTTT. This rearrangement joins TRBV5-1 to TRBJ1-1; D gene unclear. The germline V gene has CDR1 SGHRS and CDR2 YFSETQ. The length of the CDR3 is 15 residues. The V gene lost 0 bases and the J gene lost 7 bases, with 16 bases spanning the gap.

The CDR3 coding sequence is TGTGCCTGGGCTACAGGGGGCAGGGAGACCCAGTACTTC. Its protein is CAWATGGRETQYF. The genes are TRBV30 and TRBJ2-5; 9 bases fit TRBD1. Germline trimming cut 5 bases from V and 5 bases from J; bases unmatched to any gene: 6. This CDR3 spans 13 amino acids. Germline values: CDR1 GTSNPN, CDR2 SVGIG (reference sequence).

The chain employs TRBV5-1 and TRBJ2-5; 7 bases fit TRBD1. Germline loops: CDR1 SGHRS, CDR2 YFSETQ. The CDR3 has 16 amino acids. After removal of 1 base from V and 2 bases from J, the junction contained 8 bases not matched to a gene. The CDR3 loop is CASSLSGTATQETQYF. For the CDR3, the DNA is TGCGCCAGCAGCTTGTCAGGGACAGCGACACAAGAGACCCAGTACTTC.

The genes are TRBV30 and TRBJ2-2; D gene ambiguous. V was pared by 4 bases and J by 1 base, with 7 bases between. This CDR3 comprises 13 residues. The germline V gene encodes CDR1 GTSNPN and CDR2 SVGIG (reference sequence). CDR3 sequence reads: CAWNSQNTGELFF. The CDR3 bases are TGTGCCTGGAACTCACAGAACACCGGGGAGCTGTTTTTT. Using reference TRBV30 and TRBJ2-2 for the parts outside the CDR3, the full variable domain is SQTIHQWPATLVQPVGSPLSLECTVEGTSNPNLYWYRQAAGRGLQLLFYSVGIGQISSEVPQNLSASRPQDRQFILSSKKLLLSDSGFYLCAWNSQNTGELFFGEGSRLTVL.

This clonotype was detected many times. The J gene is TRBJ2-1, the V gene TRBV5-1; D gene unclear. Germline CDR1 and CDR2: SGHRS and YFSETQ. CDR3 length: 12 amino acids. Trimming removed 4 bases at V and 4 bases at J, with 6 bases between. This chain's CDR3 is CASSQLYNEQFF. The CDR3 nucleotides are TGCGCCAGCAGCCAGCTTTACAATGAGCAGTTCTTC.

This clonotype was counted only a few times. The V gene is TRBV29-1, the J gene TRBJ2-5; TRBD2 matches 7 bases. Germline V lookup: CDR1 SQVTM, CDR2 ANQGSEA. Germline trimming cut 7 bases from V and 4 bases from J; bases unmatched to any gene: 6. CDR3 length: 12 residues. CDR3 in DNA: TGCAGCGGTGAGCGGGATAGAGAGACCCAGTACTTC. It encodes CSGERDRETQYF.

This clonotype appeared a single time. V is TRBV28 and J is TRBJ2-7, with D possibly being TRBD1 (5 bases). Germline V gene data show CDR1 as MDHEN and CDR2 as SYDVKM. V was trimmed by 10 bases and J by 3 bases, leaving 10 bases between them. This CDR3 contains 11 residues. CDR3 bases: TGTGCCATCGTGGGGCGCTACGAGCAGTACTTC. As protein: CAIVGRYEQYF.

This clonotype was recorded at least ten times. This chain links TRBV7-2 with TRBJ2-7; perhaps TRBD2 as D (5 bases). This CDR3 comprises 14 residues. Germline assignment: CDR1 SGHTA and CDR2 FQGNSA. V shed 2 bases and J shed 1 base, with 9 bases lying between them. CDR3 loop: CASSLSGGSYEQYF. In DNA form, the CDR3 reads TGTGCCAGCAGCTTAAGCGGCGGATCCTACGAGCAGTACTTC.

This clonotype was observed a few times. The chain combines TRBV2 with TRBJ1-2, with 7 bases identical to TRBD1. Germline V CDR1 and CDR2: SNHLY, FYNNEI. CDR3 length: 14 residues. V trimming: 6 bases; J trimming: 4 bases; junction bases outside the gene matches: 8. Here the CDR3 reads CASSEWTGSYGYTF. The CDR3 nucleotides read TGTGCCAGCAGCGAATGGACAGGTTCCTATGGCTACACCTTC.

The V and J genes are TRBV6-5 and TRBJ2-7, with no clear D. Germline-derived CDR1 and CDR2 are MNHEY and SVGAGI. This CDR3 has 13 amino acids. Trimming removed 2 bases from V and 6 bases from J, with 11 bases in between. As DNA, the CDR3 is TGTGCCAGCAGTTACGGGTGGGCAACCGAGCAGTACTTC. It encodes CASSYGWATEQYF.

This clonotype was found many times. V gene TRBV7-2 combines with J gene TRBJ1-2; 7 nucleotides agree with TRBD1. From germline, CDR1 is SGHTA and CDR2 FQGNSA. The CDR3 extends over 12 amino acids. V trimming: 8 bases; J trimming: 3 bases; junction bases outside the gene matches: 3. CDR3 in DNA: TGTGCCAGCCAAGGACAGGACTATGGCTACACCTTC. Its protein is CASQGQDYGYTF.